The 9 T cell receptor beta chains given below trace back to one sample, sequenced in a study of T cell changes during pregnancy in multiple sclerosis. The data were produced by immunoSEQ multiplex PCR, yet TCRdb's version contains in-frame clones alone and is incomplete. Of about 60,000 clones listed, about 92% were seen once; the top ten hold 0.7% to 1%. Sequenced here: peripheral blood, sampled in the first trimester of pregnancy. These receptors were taken from a female donor with multiple sclerosis, enrolled in a pregnancy study.

The chain employs TRBV7-2 and TRBJ1-1, with a tentative D call TRBD1 (5 bases). Looked up from germline, CDR1 is SGHTA and CDR2 is FQGNSA. Trimming took off 5 bases at V and 6 bases at J, with 19 bases between the two ends. The CDR3 spans 15 residues. This chain's CDR3 is CASSEGRAGFPEAFF. CDR3 coding DNA: TGTGCCAGCAGCGAAGGACGAGCAGGGTTCCCTGAAGCTTTCTTT.

The chain employs TRBV11-2 and TRBJ2-3; TRBD2 agrees at 7 bases. This CDR3 spans 19 amino acids. The trim removed 5 bases at V and 5 bases at J, leaving 22 bases unmatched. Germline V CDR1 and CDR2: SGHAT, FQNNGV. The CDR3: CASSPMGGAGTVLRDTQYF. CDR3 bases: TGTGCCAGCAGCCCAATGGGTGGAGCGGGGACGGTTCTAAGAGATACGCAGTATTTT.

The chain is built from TRBV21-1 and TRBJ2-7; the tabulated D call, TRBD2, remains unverified against the DNA. TRBV21-1 constitutes a pseudogene. The CDR3 loop spans 14 amino acids. The CDR3 DNA is TGTGCCAGCAGCAAAAAAGTCCAGTGCGGCGAGCAGTACTTC. It encodes CASSKKVQCGEQYF.

This clone has just one count. V gene TRBV13 combines with J gene TRBJ2-7; no clear D gene. Germline-derived CDR1 and CDR2 are PRHDT and FYEKMQ (reference sequence). The V end was cut by 4 bases, the J end by 0 bases, with 4 bases between. The CDR3 loop spans 12 amino acids. CDR3 amino acids: CASSSSSYEQYF. For the CDR3, the DNA is TGTGCCAGCAGCTCGAGCTCCTACGAGCAGTACTTC.

This chain connects TRBV6-1 to TRBJ1-1; maybe TRBD1 (6 bases). V dropped 4 bases and J dropped 4 bases, with 13 bases sitting between them. The germline gives CDR1 MNHNS, CDR2 SASEGT. The CDR3 is 14 residues long. The CDR3 DNA sequence: TGTGCCAGCAGTGTTCAGCAGGGGATCACTGAAGCTTTCTTT. This encodes CASSVQQGITEAFF.

The V gene is TRBV9, the J gene TRBJ1-2, with TRBD1 matching 9 bases. CDR3 length: 14 amino acids. V lost 0 bases to trimming and J lost 5 bases; unmatched junction nucleotides: 2. CDR1 and CDR2 from the germline V gene are SGDLS and YYNGEE. CDR3 sequence: CASSVDDRGYGYTF. CDR3 nucleotides: TGTGCCAGCAGCGTAGACGACAGGGGGTATGGCTACACCTTC.

The CDR3 DNA reads as TGTGCCAGCAGCTTGAGGACAGGGGTGGGTGAAAAACTGTTTTTT. This translates into CASSLRTGVGEKLFF. The V gene is TRBV12-1, the J gene TRBJ1-4; TRBD1, the table's D call, was not compared with the DNA. TRBV12-1 is a documented pseudogene. The CDR3 consists of 15 residues.

The chain joins TRBV6-4 to TRBJ2-3, with 7 bases that match TRBD2. The length of the CDR3 is 15 residues. V was pared by 0 bases and J by 4 bases, with 4 bases of the junction left unmatched. Germline V gene sequence: CDR1 MRHNA, CDR2 SNTAGT. CDR3: CASSDSMGGADTQYF. Written as DNA, the CDR3 is TGTGCCAGCAGTGACTCGATGGGAGGGGCAGATACGCAGTATTTT.

This clone was seen just once. The V call is TRBV5-8, the J call TRBJ1-2; tentatively, D is TRBD1 (5 bases). The CDR3 runs 14 residues. CDR1 SGHTS and CDR2 YDEGEE come from the germline V gene. Between the trimmed V and J ends, which lost 10 bases and 4 bases, there was a span of 20 bases. The CDR3 reads CAPRPPTAVYGYTF. The CDR3 DNA reads as TGTGCCCCACGACCCCCGACAGCAGTCTATGGCTACACCTTC.